The 12 T cell receptor beta chains below come from one sample, sequenced in a study of molecular identifiers for immune sequencing clone quantification. TCRdb re-called the PCR reads through MiXCR, storing one row per CDR3 protein. The table records about 640,000 distinct CDR3 sequences, about 20% of them present only once. The sequenced sample was naive CD8+ T cells from blood, with Jurkat cell RNA spiked in. Subset meaning: FACS-sorted CD8+CD4-CCR7+CD45RA+ naive T cells. Source of these receptors: a human donor in good health. Some libraries in this study had Jurkat cell RNA spiked in.

CDR3 in DNA: TGTGCCAGCAGCCTTTGGAGGCTAGGGACCGCCCAGAGTGAGGTACTGTTTTTT. Protein sequence: CASSLWRLGTAQSEVLFF. V is TRBV5-6 and J is TRBJ1-4; maybe TRBD1 (5 bases). The V and J ends lost 4 bases and 13 bases respectively, with 32 bases between them. Germline lookup yields CDR1 SGHDT and CDR2 YYEEEE. The CDR3 contains 18 residues. Combining the CDR3 with reference TRBV5-6 and TRBJ1-4 gives the whole variable domain DAGVTQSPTHLIKTRGQQVTLRCSPKSGHDTVSWYQQALGQGPQFIFQYYEEEERQRGNFPDRFSGHQFPNYSSELNVNALLLGDSALYLCASSLWRLGTAQSEVLFFGSGTQLSVL.

This clonotype has only a few counts. This chain links TRBV2 with TRBJ2-5; D gene ambiguous. The CDR3 spans 11 residues. The germline V gene has CDR1 SNHLY and CDR2 FYNNEI. Trimming pared 7 bases from V and 4 bases from J, leaving 7 bases between. CDR3 region: CASKWRETQYF. CDR3 in DNA: TGTGCCAGCAAATGGCGAGAGACCCAGTACTTC.

V is TRBV3-1 and J is TRBJ1-4; 9 bases agree with TRBD1. V trimming: 1 base; J trimming: 12 bases; junction bases outside the gene matches: 9. Germline CDR1 is LGHDT and CDR2 is YNNKEL (reference sequence). This CDR3 has 15 residues. The CDR3 is CASSQAGTGSWELFF. As DNA, the CDR3 is TGTGCCAGCAGCCAAGCCGGGACAGGGAGTTGGGAACTGTTTTTT.

Comment on this clonotype: A much bigger clone sits one base away, suggesting this may be a read error. This rearrangement joins TRBV20-1 to TRBJ2-5; TRBD1 matches 7 bases. Germline V CDR1 and CDR2: DFQATT, SNEGSKA (reference sequence). The CDR3 has 14 residues. The CDR3 coding sequence is TGCAATGCTAGACACAGGGGCGTTGGGGAGACCCAGTACTTC. This translates into CNARHRGVGETQYF.

On this clonotype: Since a much larger clone is just one base distant, this may be a read error. The chain combines TRBV6-6 with TRBJ2-3; a weak D match, TRBD2 (5 bases). The germline V and J ends were trimmed by 6 bases and 4 bases, with 11 bases remaining between them. The CDR3 runs to 13 residues. Germline V gene lookup returns CDR1 MNHNY and CDR2 SVGAGI (reference sequence). The CDR3 sequence: CASRHSSSDTQYF. For the CDR3, the DNA is TGTGCCAGCAGGCACTCTAGCTCAGATACGCAGTATTTT.

This clonotype came up many times. The V gene is TRBV7-9, the J gene TRBJ2-3, with D perhaps TRBD2 (7 bases). V lost 0 bases and J lost 4, with 14 bases in between. The germline gives CDR1 SEHNR, CDR2 FQNEAQ (reference sequence). This CDR3 spans 16 amino acids. CDR3 in amino acids: CASSLALGGQADTQYF. In nucleotides, the CDR3 is TGTGCCAGCAGCTTAGCACTCGGGGGGCAGGCAGATACGCAGTATTTT.

There are a few counts of this clonotype. The V call is TRBV6-5, the J call TRBJ2-2; TRBD1 matches 9 bases. From germline, CDR1 is MNHEY and CDR2 SVGAGI. CDR3 length: 15 amino acids. V lost 4 bases and J lost 7; bases outside the gene matches: 7. CDR3 in DNA: TGTGCCAGCAGTTTCCCGGGACAGGGACTCGGGGAGCTGTTTTTT. Protein sequence: CASSFPGQGLGELFF.

This clonotype was counted at least ten times. The rearrangement links TRBV27 to TRBJ2-6; 9 bases map to TRBD1. Germline V gene sequence: CDR1 MNHEY, CDR2 SMNVEV (reference sequence). Trimming at V came to 3 bases and at J to 3 bases, leaving 3 bases not matched to a gene. CDR3 length: 16 amino acids. In nucleotides, the CDR3 is TGTGCCAGCAGTTTGACAGGGGGTCATGGGGCCAACGTCCTGACTTTC. Residues: CASSLTGGHGANVLTF.

This clonotype was counted at least ten times. V is TRBV29-1 and J is TRBJ2-1; D unclear. Germline assignment: CDR1 SQVTM and CDR2 ANQGSEA. The length of the CDR3 is 12 residues. V lost 3 bases and J 6 bases, leaving 9 bases between the germline ends. This chain's CDR3 is CSVEGNSNEQFF. In DNA form, the CDR3 reads TGCAGCGTTGAGGGAAACTCCAATGAGCAGTTCTTC.

A word on this clonotype: A read error is possible here, since a much larger clone lies one base away. The chain is built from TRBV6-5 and TRBJ2-6; a possible D gene is TRBD1 (6 bases). Germline loops: CDR1 MNHEY, CDR2 SVGAGI. The CDR3 is 19 residues long. The CDR3 DNA is TGTGCCAGCAGACCTGCTTGGGGGCGCGAGGATCCTGGGGCCGACGTCCTGACTTTC. Translated: CASRPAWGREDPGADVLTF.

With respect to this clonotype: This clone may be a read error of a much larger clone one base away. The chain is built from TRBV6-6 and TRBJ2-1; D perhaps matches TRBD1 (5 bases). The CDR3 length is 13 residues. Germline CDR1 is MNHNY and CDR2 is SVGAGI (reference sequence). For the CDR3, the DNA is TGTGCCAGCGGTTACTTCGACAGTCTCGACCCGTTCTTC. Translating gives CASGYFDSLDPFF.

This clonotype was seen repeatedly, ten times or more. This chain connects TRBV5-4 to TRBJ2-5; tentative D call: TRBD2 (6 bases). The CDR3 length is 16 residues. Germline V gives CDR1 SGHNT, CDR2 YYREEE (reference sequence). Trimming took 4 bases from V and 0 from J, leaving 16 bases between them. Here the CDR3 reads CASSLSSGVYQETQYF. CDR3 bases: TGTGCCAGCAGCCTAAGTAGCGGAGTGTACCAAGAGACCCAGTACTTC.